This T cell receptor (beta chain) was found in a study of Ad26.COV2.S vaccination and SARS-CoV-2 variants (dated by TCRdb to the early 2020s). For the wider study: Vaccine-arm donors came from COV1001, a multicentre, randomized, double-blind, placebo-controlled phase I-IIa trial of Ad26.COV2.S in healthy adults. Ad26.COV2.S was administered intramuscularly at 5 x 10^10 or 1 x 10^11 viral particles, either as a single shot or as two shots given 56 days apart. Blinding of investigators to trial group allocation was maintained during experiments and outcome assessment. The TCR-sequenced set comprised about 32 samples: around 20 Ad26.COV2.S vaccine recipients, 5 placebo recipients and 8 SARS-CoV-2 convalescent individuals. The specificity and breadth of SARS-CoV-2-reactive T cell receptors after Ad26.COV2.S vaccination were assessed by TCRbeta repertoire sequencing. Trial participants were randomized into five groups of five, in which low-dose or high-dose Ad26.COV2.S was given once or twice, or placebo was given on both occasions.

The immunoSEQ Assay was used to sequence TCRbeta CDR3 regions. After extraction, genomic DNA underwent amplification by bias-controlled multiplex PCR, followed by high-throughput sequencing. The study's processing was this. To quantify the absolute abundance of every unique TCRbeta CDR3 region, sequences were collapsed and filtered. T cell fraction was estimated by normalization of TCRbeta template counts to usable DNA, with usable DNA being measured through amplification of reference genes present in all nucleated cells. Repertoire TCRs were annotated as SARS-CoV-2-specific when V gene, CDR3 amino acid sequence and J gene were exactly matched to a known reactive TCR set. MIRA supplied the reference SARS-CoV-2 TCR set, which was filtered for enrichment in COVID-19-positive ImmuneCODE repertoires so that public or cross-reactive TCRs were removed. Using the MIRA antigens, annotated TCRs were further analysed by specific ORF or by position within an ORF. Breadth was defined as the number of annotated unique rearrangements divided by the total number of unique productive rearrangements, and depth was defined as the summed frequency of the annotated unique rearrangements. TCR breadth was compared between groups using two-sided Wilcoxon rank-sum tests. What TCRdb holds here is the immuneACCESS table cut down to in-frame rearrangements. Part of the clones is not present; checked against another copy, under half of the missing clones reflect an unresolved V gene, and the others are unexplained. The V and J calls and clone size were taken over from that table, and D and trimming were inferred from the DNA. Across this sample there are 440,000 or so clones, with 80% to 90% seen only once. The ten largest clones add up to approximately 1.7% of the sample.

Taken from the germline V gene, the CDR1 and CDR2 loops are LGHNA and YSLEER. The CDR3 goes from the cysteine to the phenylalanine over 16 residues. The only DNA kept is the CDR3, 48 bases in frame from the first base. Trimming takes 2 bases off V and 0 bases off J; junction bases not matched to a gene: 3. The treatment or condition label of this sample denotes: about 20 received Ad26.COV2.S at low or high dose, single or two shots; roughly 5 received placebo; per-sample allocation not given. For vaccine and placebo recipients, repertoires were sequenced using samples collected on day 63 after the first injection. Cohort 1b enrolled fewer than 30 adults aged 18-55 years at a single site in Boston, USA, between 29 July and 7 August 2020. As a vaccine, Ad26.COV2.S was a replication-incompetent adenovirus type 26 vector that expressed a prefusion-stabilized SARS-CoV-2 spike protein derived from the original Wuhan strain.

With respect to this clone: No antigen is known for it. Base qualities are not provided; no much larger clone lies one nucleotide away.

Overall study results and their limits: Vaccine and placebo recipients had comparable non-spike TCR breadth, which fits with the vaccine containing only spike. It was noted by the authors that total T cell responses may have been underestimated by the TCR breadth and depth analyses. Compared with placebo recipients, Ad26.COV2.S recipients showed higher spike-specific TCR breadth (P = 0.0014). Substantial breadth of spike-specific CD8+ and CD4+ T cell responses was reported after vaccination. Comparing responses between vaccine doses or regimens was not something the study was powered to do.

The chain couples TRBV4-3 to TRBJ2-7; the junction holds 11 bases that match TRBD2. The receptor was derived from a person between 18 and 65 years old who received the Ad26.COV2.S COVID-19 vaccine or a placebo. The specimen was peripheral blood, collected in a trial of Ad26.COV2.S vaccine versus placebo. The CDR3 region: CASSQTGTSGSYEQYF. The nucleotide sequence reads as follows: TGCGCCAGCAGCCAAACCGGGACTAGCGGCTCCTACGAGCAGTACTTC.